The clone carrying this TCR beta chain occurred many times. Germline assignment: CDR1 KGHDR and CDR2 SFDVKD. CDR3 size: 15 residues. The trim removed 4 bases at V and 4 bases at J, leaving 4 bases unmatched. Localized lung adenocarcinoma, a non-small cell lung cancer, affected the donors. This sample was taken from a study of CD4 and CD8 cells across lung adenocarcinoma regions. TCRdb itself ran the PCR reads through MiXCR, one entry per CDR3 protein. Counted here are approximately 25,000 distinct CDR3 sequences, around 53% occurring once; the ten biggest clones make up approximately 45%. Sequenced sample: CD8+ T cells from the center of a lung tumor. The gene calls are TRBV24-1 and TRBJ2-4, with 9 nucleotides matching TRBD2. The receptor comes from a male donor with lung adenocarcinoma. The CD4 and CD8 labels of this study may be unreliable. In nucleotides, the CDR3 is TGTGCCACCAGTGAGACGACTAGCGGAAAAAACATTCAGTACTTC. Protein product: CATSETTSGKNIQYF.